This T cell receptor (beta chain) was observed in a study of identical twins. Study-wide results and caveats: High-abundance cord blood beta clonotypes had fewer insertions; memory repertoires showed none. Among out-of-frame alpha sequences shared by twins, low generation probability occurred in excess.

This clonotype was detected ten times or more. The antigen is not known. The CDR3 extends over 16 amino acids. The germline V and J ends were trimmed by 1 base and 2 bases, with 13 bases remaining between them. CDR1 is SGHDN and CDR2 is FVKESK in the germline V gene. Unique molecular identifiers were present on the cDNA, and a universal primer site came from template switching. TCRdb reanalysed the 5' RACE reads using MiXCR and keeps one entry per CDR3 protein. The table records 200,000 or so distinct CDR3 sequences, 6.5% to 8.5% of them present only once. This sample was shared with a second study, whose subject was yellow fever vaccine responses in identical twins.

This TCR came from a woman younger than 35 in good health. Sequencing was performed on memory (CD45RO+) T cells sorted from blood. The J gene is TRBJ2-3, the V gene TRBV14; maybe TRBD2 (6 bases). The DNA of the CDR3 is TGTGCCAGCAGCCAAGGAGGCGGGGAATACACAGATACGCAGTATTTT. Residues: CASSQGGGEYTDTQYF.